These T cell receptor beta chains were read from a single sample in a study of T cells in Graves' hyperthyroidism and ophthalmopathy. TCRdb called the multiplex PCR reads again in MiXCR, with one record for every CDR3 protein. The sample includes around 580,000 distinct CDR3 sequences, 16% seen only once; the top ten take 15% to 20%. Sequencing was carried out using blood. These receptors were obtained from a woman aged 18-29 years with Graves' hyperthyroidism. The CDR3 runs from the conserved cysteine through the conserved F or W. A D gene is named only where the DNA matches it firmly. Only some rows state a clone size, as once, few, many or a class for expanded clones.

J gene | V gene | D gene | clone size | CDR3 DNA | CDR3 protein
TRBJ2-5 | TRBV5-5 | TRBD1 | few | TGTGCCAGCAGCCGCCGTCCCCCGGGACAGGGGGAAGAGACCCAGTACTTC | CASSRRPPGQGEETQYF
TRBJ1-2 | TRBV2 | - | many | TGTGCCAGCAGTGTCGACAGGCGCTATGGCTACACCTTC | CASSVDRRYGYTF
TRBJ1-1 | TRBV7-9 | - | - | TGTGCCAGCAGCTTAGGATTGGTACGCGGGGGTATGAACACTGAAGCTCTCTTT | CASSLGLVRGGMNTEALF
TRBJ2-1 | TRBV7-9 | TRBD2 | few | TGTGCCAGCAGCTCTAGCGGTTGGGGGCAGTTCTTC | CASSSSGWGQFF
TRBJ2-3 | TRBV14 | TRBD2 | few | TGTGCCAGCAGCCAGACTAGCGGGGCAAACACAGATACGCAGTATTTT | CASSQTSGANTDTQYF
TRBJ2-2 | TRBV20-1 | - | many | TGCAGTGCTACCGCCCGAGAAGCGGACAACACCGGGGAGCTGTTTTTT | CSATAREADNTGELFF
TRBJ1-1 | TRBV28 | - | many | TGTGCCAGCACCTATACGGGGGAGAACACTGAAGCTTTCTTT | CASTYTGENTEAFF
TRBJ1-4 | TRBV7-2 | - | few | TGTGCCAGCAGCTTATCTCGGGGTATCGCAAAACTGTTTTTT | CASSLSRGIAKLFF
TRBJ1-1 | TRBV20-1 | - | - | TGCAGTGCTAGCGAATACTACACTGAAGCTTTCTTT | CSASEYYTEAFF
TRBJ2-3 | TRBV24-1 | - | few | TGTGCCACCAGTGATCCGGTCCGTAGCACAGATACGCAGTATTTT | CATSDPVRSTDTQYF
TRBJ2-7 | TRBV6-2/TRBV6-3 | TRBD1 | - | TGTGCCAGCAGTTCGACCTTATCAGGGGGCTATAGCGAGCAGTACTTC | CASSSTLSGGYSEQYF
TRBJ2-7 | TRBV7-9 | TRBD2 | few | TGTGCCAGCAGCTTAGATAGGGGAGCGGGAGGACCTTACGAGCAGTACTTC | CASSLDRGAGGPYEQYF
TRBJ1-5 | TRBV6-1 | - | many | TGTGCCAGCAGTGGACAGATCAGCAATCAGCCCCAGCATTTT | CASSGQISNQPQHF
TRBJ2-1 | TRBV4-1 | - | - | TGCGCCAGCAGTCAGACTACTACGAGCTCCTACAATGAGCAGTTCTTC | CASSQTTTSSYNEQFF
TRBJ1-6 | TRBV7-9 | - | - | TGTGCCAGCAACAATTGGGGGGCCGGGTTTGGCAATTCACCCCTCCACTTT | CASNNWGAGFGNSPLHF
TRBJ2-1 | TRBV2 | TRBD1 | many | TGTGCCAGCAGTCGACAGGGCCCGAGCAATGAGCAGTTCTTC | CASSRQGPSNEQFF
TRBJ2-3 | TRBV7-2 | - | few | TGTGCCAGCAGCTGGGTCACCGGGATAGCAGGCACAGATACGCAGTATTTT | CASSWVTGIAGTDTQYF
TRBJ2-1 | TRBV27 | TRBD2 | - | TGTGCCACCTCGCCTGGGACTAGCGGATACAATGAGCAGTTCTTC | CATSPGTSGYNEQFF
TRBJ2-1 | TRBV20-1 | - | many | TGCAGTGCTAGGGGACTGCTAAGCTCCTACAATGAGCAGTTCTTC | CSARGLLSSYNEQFF
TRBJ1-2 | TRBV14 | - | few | TGTGCCAGCAGCCGCAGCCCTTATGGCTACACCTTC | CASSRSPYGYTF
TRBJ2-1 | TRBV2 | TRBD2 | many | TGTGCCAGCAGGGGAACTAGCGGGAGTAACTACAATGAGCAGTTCTTC | CASRGTSGSNYNEQFF
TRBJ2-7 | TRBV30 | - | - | TGTGCCTGGATGAAAGGAAACTCCTACGAGCAGTACTTC | CAWMKGNSYEQYF
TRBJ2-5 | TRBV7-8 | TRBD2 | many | TGTGCCAGCAGCTTAGGGAAGCGGGGAAAACAAGAGACCCAGTACTTC | CASSLGKRGKQETQYF
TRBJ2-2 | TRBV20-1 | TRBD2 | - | TGCAGTGCTAGAGGGGGACTAGCGGGAGTGGGCACCGGGGAGCTGTTTTTT | CSARGGLAGVGTGELFF
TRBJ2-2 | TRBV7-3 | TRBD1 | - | TGTGCCAGCAGCCAAGGACAGGGGGCGACCGGGGAGCTGTTTTTT | CASSQGQGATGELFF
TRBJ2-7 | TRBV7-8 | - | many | TGTGCCAGCAGCACACGATCCCAGGGGATCGAGCAGTACTTC | CASSTRSQGIEQYF
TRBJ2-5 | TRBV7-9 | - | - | TGTGCCAGCAGCTTATACGGGACTTCTGAGACCCAGTACTTC | CASSLYGTSETQYF
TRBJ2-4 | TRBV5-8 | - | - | TGTGCCAGCAAAAATACAGGGTCGAGCATTCAGTACTTC | CASKNTGSSIQYF
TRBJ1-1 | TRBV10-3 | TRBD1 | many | TGTGCCATCAGGGGGACAGGGTCGGTCACTGAAGCTTTCTTT | CAIRGTGSVTEAFF
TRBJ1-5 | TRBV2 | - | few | TGTGCCAGCAGAGGAGGCTCCAATCAGCCCCAGCATTTT | CASRGGSNQPQHF
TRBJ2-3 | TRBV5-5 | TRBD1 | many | TGTGCCAGCAGCACCCCGACAGGGAAGGCAGATACGCAGTATTTT | CASSTPTGKADTQYF
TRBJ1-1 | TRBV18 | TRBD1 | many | TGTGCCAGCTCAGAGGGGGCGGATGCTTTCTTT | CASSEGADAFF
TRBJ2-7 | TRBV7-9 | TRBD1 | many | TGTGCCAGCAGCCCTAATACAGGGGGCGAGCAGTACTTC | CASSPNTGGEQYF
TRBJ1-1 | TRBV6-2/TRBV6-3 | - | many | TGTGCCAGCAGGGGCAGTCACATAGTCTCTGAAGCTTTCTTT | CASRGSHIVSEAFF
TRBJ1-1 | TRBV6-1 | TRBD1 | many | TGTGCCAGCAGATTACAGGGGGCGCACACTGAAGCTTTCTTT | CASRLQGAHTEAFF
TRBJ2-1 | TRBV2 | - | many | TGTGCCAGCAGTAAATACCCGGGACTTTCCTACAATGAGCAGTTCTTC | CASSKYPGLSYNEQFF
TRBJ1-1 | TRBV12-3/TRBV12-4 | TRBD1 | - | TGTGCCAGCAGTGTGGACAGGGGAGCTTTCTTT | CASSVDRGAFF
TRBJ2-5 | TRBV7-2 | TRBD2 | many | TGTGCCAGCAGCCTACAACTTCGTGGGGTAGCGGGAGGGGGTGGAGAGACCCAGTACTTC | CASSLQLRGVAGGGGETQYF
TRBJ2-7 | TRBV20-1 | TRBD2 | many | TGCAGTGCTAGAGGCACAGCGGGAGGCTCCTACGAGCAGTACTTC | CSARGTAGGSYEQYF
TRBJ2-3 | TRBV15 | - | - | TGTGCCACCAGCGTTAGCGACCTCACAGATACGCAGTATTTT | CATSVSDLTDTQYF
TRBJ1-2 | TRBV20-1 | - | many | TGCAGTGCTCCGAGGGACGGCATCTATGGCTACACCTTC | CSAPRDGIYGYTF
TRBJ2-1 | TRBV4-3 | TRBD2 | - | TGCGCCAGCAGCCAAGAGCTCCGGGGGGGCTGGTATGAGCAGTTCTTC | CASSQELRGGWYEQFF
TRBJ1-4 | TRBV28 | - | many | TGTGCCAGCAGTTTTCTCAGCCCCAATGAAAAACTGTTTTTT | CASSFLSPNEKLFF
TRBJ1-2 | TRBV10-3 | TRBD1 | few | TGTGCCATCAGACAGGGGGCAGGGGGCTACACCTTC | CAIRQGAGGYTF
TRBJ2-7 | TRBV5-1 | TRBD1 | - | TGCGCCAGCAGCTCCAGGGGGCAGCAGTACTTC | CASSSRGQQYF
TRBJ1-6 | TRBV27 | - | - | TGTGCCAGCAGACCAGGACAGAATTCACCCCTCCACTTT | CASRPGQNSPLHF
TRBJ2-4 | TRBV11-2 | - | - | TGTGCCAGCAGCTTAGGGGCAGGGGCCTCTAGGTTTCAGTACTTC | CASSLGAGASRFQYF
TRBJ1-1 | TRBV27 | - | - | TGTGCCAGCAGTTTATTGCAGGGAGAAGCTTTCTTT | CASSLLQGEAFF
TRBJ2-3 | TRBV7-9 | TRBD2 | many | TGTGCCAGCAGCTTAGGCTTAACTAGCGGGAGTGGCACAGATACGCAGTATTTT | CASSLGLTSGSGTDTQYF
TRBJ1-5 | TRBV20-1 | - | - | TGCAGTGCTACCTCTCAGGCTTGGGCATATCAGCCCCAGCATTTT | CSATSQAWAYQPQHF
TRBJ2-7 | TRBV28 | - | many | TGTGCCAGCAGTTGGGGGGGCGAATACGAGCAGTACTTC | CASSWGGEYEQYF
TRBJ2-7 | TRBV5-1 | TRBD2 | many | TGCGCCAGCAGCCCTCAGCGGGGAACCTACGAGCAGTACTTC | CASSPQRGTYEQYF
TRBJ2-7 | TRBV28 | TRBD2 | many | TGTGCCAGCAGGATTAGCGGGATGGAGCAGTACTTC | CASRISGMEQYF
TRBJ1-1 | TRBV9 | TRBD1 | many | TGTGCCAGCAGCGAACAGGGGGAGGGGTACACTGAAGCTTTCTTT | CASSEQGEGYTEAFF
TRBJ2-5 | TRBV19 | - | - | TGTGCCAGTAGTATGGGACCGACCCAAGAGACCCAGTACTTC | CASSMGPTQETQYF
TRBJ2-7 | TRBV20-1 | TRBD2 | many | TGCAGTGCTAGCCTAGCGGGGTCCTACGAGCAGTACTTC | CSASLAGSYEQYF